This T cell receptor (beta chain) was obtained from a study of cytomegalovirus exposure and HLA in healthy donors. PCR involved 60 Vbeta and 13 Jbeta primers. Produced via immunoSEQ multiplex PCR; TCRdb's table is partial and in-frame only. The sample gives 95,000 to 150,000 clones, 65% to 80% of which show up once; 3.5% to 4% is in the top ten. The sequence was obtained from a human donor in good health. The sequencing input was PBMCs.

This chain's CDR3 is CASIPLRGRGGSTEAFF. The CDR3 DNA reads TGTGCCAGCATCCCCCTTCGCGGTAGGGGAGGGAGCACTGAAGCTTTCTTT. The V gene is TRBV21-1, the J gene TRBJ1-1. TRBV21-1 represents a pseudogene. The CDR3 has 17 residues.